Following are 23 T cell receptor beta chains from one sample sequenced in a study of blood T cell repertoires in COVID-19. Profiled with immunoSEQ multiplex PCR; TCRdb holds only in-frame clones, not every one. Among 260,000 or so clones listed, more than 80% were seen once. Source material: peripheral blood. All receptors derive from an elderly woman with COVID-19, enrolled during active disease.

The chain employs TRBV6-5 and TRBJ2-7; 9 bases line up with TRBD1. The CDR3 has 16 amino acids. Germline V gives CDR1 MNHEY, CDR2 SVGAGI. V was pared by 4 bases and J by 6 bases, with 13 bases of the junction left unmatched. CDR3: CASSSTWTGVWREQYF. The DNA of the CDR3 is TGTGCCAGCAGTTCAACTTGGACAGGGGTTTGGCGCGAGCAGTACTTC.

This clone was recorded once. The chain couples TRBV6-2 or TRBV6-3 to TRBJ2-1; TRBD2 matches 10 bases. The V gene end was trimmed by 6 bases and the J gene end by 2 bases; junction bases not matched to a gene: 7. The CDR3 has 16 residues. Germline CDR1 MNHEY, CDR2 SVGEGT. This CDR3 is CASSSIAGGTYNEQFF. CDR3 DNA: TGTGCCAGCAGCTCGATAGCGGGAGGCACCTACAATGAGCAGTTCTTC.

The V call is TRBV10-2, the J call TRBJ2-1; 7 positions agree with TRBD2. Looked up from germline, CDR1 is WSHSY and CDR2 is SAAADI. Unmatched junction bases numbered 17, after V lost 8 bases and J lost 10 bases. This CDR3 spans 15 amino acids. CDR3 amino acids: CASLGTNSLLGEQFF. The CDR3 DNA is TGCGCCAGCTTAGGGACTAACTCTCTCCTAGGGGAGCAGTTCTTC.

V usage is TRBV5-5 and J usage is TRBJ1-5; D ambiguous. The length of the CDR3 is 15 residues. Between the trimmed V and J ends, which lost 4 bases and 5 bases, there was a span of 16 bases. Per germline, CDR1 SGHKS and CDR2 YYEKEE (reference sequence). CDR3 coding DNA: TGTGCCAGCAGCCCCCTTCGGGGTGGATATCAGCCCCAGCATTTT. It translates to CASSPLRGGYQPQHF.

The rearrangement links TRBV3-1 (or the pseudogene TRBV3-2) to TRBJ1-2; D remains ambiguous. The germline gives CDR1 LGHDT, CDR2 YNNKEL (reference sequence). V was pared by 2 bases and J by 13 bases, with 17 bases between. The CDR3 has 13 residues. CDR3 protein: CASSQSRPTAPTF. CDR3 nucleotide sequence: TGTGCCAGCAGCCAAAGCCGCCCTACTGCCCCCACCTTC.

A few counts support this clone. The V call is TRBV2, the J call TRBJ1-6; no clear D. The CDR3 is 14 residues long. The V gene lost 5 bases and the J gene lost 8 bases, with 13 bases spanning the gap. Germline V gene lookup returns CDR1 SNHLY and CDR2 FYNNEI. CDR3 residues: CASSFRWRDSPLHF. CDR3 bases: TGTGCCAGCAGTTTCAGGTGGAGGGATTCACCCCTCCACTTT.

The chain uses TRBV5-1 and TRBJ2-7; TRBD1 agrees at 7 bases. Germline CDR1 SGHRS, CDR2 YFSETQ. J was trimmed by 7 bases and V by 1 base; bases with no gene match: 5. CDR3 length: 13 residues. The CDR3 nucleotides are TGCGCCAGCAGCTTGCCAGGGGGTCGGGAGCAGTACTTC. Protein product: CASSLPGGREQYF.

This clone was recorded a few times. The rearrangement links TRBV20-1 to TRBJ2-3; 8 bases agree with TRBD2. With V trimmed by 3 bases and J by 3 bases, 11 bases remained unmatched. Germline V gives CDR1 DFQATT, CDR2 SNEGSKA (reference sequence). The CDR3 has 16 residues. In DNA form, the CDR3 reads TGCAGTGCTAGTATGGTAGCGGGATCTTTAACAGATACGCAGTATTTT. It specifies CSASMVAGSLTDTQYF.

This clone was detected only a few times. The chain has TRBV12-5 and TRBJ1-5; TRBD1 aligns across 7 bases. The CDR3 extends over 13 amino acids. Trimming removed 4 bases from V and 5 bases from J; junction bases left unmatched: 2. Germline V gene sequence: CDR1 LGHNT, CDR2 FRNRAP. The CDR3 is CASGSRGDQPQHF. In DNA form, the CDR3 reads TGTGCTAGTGGTTCCAGGGGGGATCAGCCCCAGCATTTT.

The chain links TRBV20-1 to TRBJ1-1; D is undetermined. This CDR3 is 11 amino acids long. The germline V and J ends were trimmed by 7 bases and 5 bases, with 11 bases remaining between them. Germline CDR1 and CDR2: DFQATT and SNEGSKA (reference sequence). The CDR3 coding sequence is TGCAGTGTTAGGAAGCGGACTGAAGCTTTCTTT. This gives the protein CSVRKRTEAFF.

The chain links TRBV19 to TRBJ2-5; possible D gene TRBD1, 6 bases. The V end was cut by 3 bases, the J end by 4 bases, with 15 bases between. This CDR3 spans 15 amino acids. CDR1 is LNHDA and CDR2 is SQIVND in the germline V gene (reference sequence). The CDR3 DNA sequence: TGTGCCAGTAGTATTTGGGGGCTTGGAGGAGAGACCCAGTACTTC. The encoded protein is CASSIWGLGGETQYF.

The chain links TRBV18 to TRBJ1-1; possible D gene TRBD1, 6 bases. CDR3 length equals 17 residues. The germline V and J ends were trimmed by 1 base and 0 bases, with 15 bases remaining between them. The germline V gene encodes CDR1 KGHSH and CDR2 LQKENI. This CDR3 is CASSPRGQSLMNTEAFF. The CDR3 region has the DNA TGTGCCAGCTCACCACGCGGACAGAGTCTCATGAACACTGAAGCTTTCTTT.

V and J are TRBV12-3 or TRBV12-4 and TRBJ2-7, with TRBD2 as a possible D gene (5 bases). V gave up 8 bases and J gave up 7 bases, with 12 bases separating them. This CDR3 is built from 11 residues. CDR3 coding DNA: TGTGCCAGCGGTCGGGGTAGAGAGCAGTACTTC. Its protein is CASGRGREQYF.

The CDR3 region has the DNA TGCGCCAGCGGGGAGGCCAATGGCTACACCTTC. Protein product: CASGEANGYTF. This chain joins TRBV5-1 and TRBJ1-2; D is undetermined. CDR1 SGHRS and CDR2 YFSETQ come from the germline V gene. V gave up 7 bases and J gave up 6 bases, with 10 bases separating them. The CDR3 contains 11 residues.

The CDR3 spells CASSPLSGGGGQETQYF. The CDR3, as DNA: TGTGCCAGCTCACCACTTTCGGGTGGCGGGGGCCAAGAGACCCAGTACTTC. The gene calls are TRBV18 and TRBJ2-5; 7 positions match TRBD2. Unmatched junction bases numbered 9, after V lost 1 base and J lost 1 base. Germline CDR1 KGHSH, CDR2 LQKENI. There are 17 residues in the CDR3.

Only one count was recorded for this clone. The sample holds other DNA sequences that translate to the same CDR3. The chain employs TRBV18 and TRBJ1-2; D gene unclear. V dropped 2 bases and J dropped 2 bases, with 6 bases sitting between them. The CDR3 has 13 amino acids. Germline V gives CDR1 KGHSH, CDR2 LQKENI. The CDR3 is CASSPGGNYGYTF. The CDR3 region has the DNA TGTGCCAGCTCACCAGGCGGAAACTATGGCTACACCTTC.

The chain joins TRBV15 to TRBJ1-4; no definite D call. Germline V CDR1 and CDR2: LNHNV, YYDKDF (reference sequence). V lost 1 base and J 3 bases, leaving 6 bases between the germline ends. The CDR3 is made up of 14 amino acids. CDR3 DNA sequence: TGTGCCACCAGCAGAGGGGGAGCTAATGAAAAACTGTTTTTT. Its translation: CATSRGGANEKLFF.

The genes are TRBV12-3 or TRBV12-4 and TRBJ1-2; perhaps TRBD1 as D (5 bases). The V and J ends lost 3 bases and 6 bases respectively, with 11 bases between them. This CDR3 is built from 13 residues. DNA of the CDR3: TGTGCCAGCAGTTTGGGGAGGGGTCATGGCTACACCTTC. Protein sequence: CASSLGRGHGYTF.

The gene calls are TRBV2 and TRBJ1-5; 7 positions agree with TRBD1. J lost 6 bases, V lost 5 bases, and 4 bases had no gene match. This CDR3 has 13 residues. CDR1 is SNHLY, CDR2 FYNNEI, per germline. DNA of the CDR3: TGTGCCAGCAGTTACAGGGGTGTTCAGCCCCAGCATTTT. Its protein product is CASSYRGVQPQHF.

The CDR3 nucleotides read TGTGCCAGCAGCTTGCGTACCCCAATGCGGGGCTATGGCTACACCTTC. It encodes CASSLRTPMRGYGYTF. The V call is TRBV5-6, the J call TRBJ1-2; the D is unclear. The CDR3 is made up of 16 amino acids. Germline assignment: CDR1 SGHDT and CDR2 YYEEEE. V was clipped by 1 base and J by 4 bases, with 17 bases between them.

V is TRBV5-4 and J is TRBJ1-2; tentatively, D is TRBD1 (5 bases). This CDR3 is built from 14 residues. Germline CDR1 reads SGHNT; CDR2 reads YYREEE (reference sequence). Trimming removed 3 bases at V and 2 bases at J, with 11 bases between. As DNA, the CDR3 is TGTGCCAGCAGCTCAGGGTCCTCCAACTATGGCTACACCTTC. Translated: CASSSGSSNYGYTF.

This clone was seen a single time. The V and J genes are TRBV30 and TRBJ1-1; D uncertain. This CDR3 region has 15 residues. In germline, CDR1 is GTSNPN, CDR2 SVGIG (reference sequence). V was trimmed by 1 base and J by 5 bases, leaving 17 bases between them. CDR3 loop: CAWSALPGRGTEAFF. As DNA, the CDR3 is TGTGCCTGGAGTGCCCTGCCGGGGAGAGGTACTGAAGCTTTCTTT.

The chain combines TRBV7-9 with TRBJ1-2, with 8 bases fitting TRBD1. Trimming cost V 6 bases and J 6 bases; bases outside gene matches: 3. Germline CDR1 is SEHNR and CDR2 is FQNEAQ (reference sequence). The CDR3 length is 12 residues. The CDR3 region has the DNA TGTGCCAGCAGTCGGACAGGGAATGGCTACACCTTC. It translates to CASSRTGNGYTF.